This record looks at one T cell receptor (beta chain) sequence and its context. Its target is unknown. These data come from a study of human CD8 memory T cell subsets. The study, taken as a whole, reports: Stem-like memory T cell repertoires seemed more diverse than precursor exhausted ones by Chao1 estimates. Stem-like memory and precursor exhausted T cells were similarly highly diverse; effector memory cells were not.

Buffy coats that had been collected from healthy donors served as the PBMC source. UMI-labeled 5' RACE yielded the TCR beta libraries. Original processing methods: There were between roughly 2,600 and 18,000 functional CDR3 beta clonotypes held in each TCR beta library. From its re-call of the 5' RACE reads, TCRdb lists each CDR3 protein once, without DNA. The V and J calls shown here were made by TCRdb, not taken from the authors' results. This sample's clone table lists more than 15,000 distinct CDR3 sequences. The clonotype originates from a human donor in good health. Sequencing used CD8+ stem-like memory T cells (TSCM and TCM) sorted from PBMCs. Subset here: stem-like memory CD8 T cells (TSTEM), CCR7+ PD-1- TIGIT-.

This CDR3 is CASSPRGGTYEQYF. The V call is TRBV12-3 or TRBV12-4, the J call TRBJ2-7; the D call of TRBD1 rests on TCRdb alone, since no DNA is present to check it. This CDR3 has 14 residues.